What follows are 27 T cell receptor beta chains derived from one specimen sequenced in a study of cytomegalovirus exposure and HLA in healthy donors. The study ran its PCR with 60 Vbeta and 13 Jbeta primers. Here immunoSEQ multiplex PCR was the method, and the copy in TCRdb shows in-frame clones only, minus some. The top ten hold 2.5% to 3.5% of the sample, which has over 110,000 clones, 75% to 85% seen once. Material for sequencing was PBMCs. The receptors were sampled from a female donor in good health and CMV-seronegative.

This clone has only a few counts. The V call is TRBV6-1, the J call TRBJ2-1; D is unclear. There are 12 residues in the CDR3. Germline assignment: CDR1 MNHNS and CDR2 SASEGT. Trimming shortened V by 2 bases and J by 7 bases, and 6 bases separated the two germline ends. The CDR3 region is CASSEWRNEQFF. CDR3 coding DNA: TGTGCCAGCAGTGAATGGCGGAATGAGCAGTTCTTC.

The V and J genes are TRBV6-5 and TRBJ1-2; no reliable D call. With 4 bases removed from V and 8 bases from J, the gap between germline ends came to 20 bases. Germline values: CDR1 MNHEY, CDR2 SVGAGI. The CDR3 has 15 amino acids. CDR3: CASSSRSGAPGGYTF. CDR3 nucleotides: TGTGCCAGCAGTTCACGGTCCGGTGCTCCCGGGGGCTACACCTTC.

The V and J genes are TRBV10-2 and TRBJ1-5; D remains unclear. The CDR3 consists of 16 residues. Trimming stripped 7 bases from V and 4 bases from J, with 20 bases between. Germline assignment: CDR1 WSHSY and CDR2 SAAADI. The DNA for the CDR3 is TGCGCCAGCAACCCAGCCGGGCCTCGAGGGAATCAGCCCCAGCATTTT. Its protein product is CASNPAGPRGNQPQHF.

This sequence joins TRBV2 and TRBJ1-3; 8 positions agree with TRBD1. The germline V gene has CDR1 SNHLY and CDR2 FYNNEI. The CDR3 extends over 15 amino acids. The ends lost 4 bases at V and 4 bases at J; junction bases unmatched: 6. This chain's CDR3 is CASSGGQGAGNTIYF. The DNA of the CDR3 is TGTGCCAGCAGTGGCGGCCAGGGGGCCGGAAACACCATATATTTT.

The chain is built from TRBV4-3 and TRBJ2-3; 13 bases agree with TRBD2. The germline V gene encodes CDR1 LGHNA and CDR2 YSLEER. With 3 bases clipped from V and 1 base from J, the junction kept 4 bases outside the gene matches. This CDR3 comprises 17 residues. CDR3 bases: TGCGCCAGCAGCCAGGCTACTAGCGGGGGGGGCACAGATACGCAGTATTTT. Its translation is CASSQATSGGGTDTQYF.

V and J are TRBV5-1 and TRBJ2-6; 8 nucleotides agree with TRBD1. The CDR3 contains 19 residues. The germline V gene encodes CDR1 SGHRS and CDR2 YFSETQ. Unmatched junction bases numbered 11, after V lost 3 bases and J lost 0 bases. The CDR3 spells CASSSDRQGINSGANVLTF. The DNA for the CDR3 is TGCGCCAGCAGCTCGGACAGACAGGGGATTAACTCTGGGGCCAACGTCCTGACTTTC. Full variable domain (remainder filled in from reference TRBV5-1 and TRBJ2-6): KAGVTQTPRYLIKTRGQQVTLSCSPISGHRSVSWYQQTPGQGLQFLFEYFSETQRNKGNFPGRFSGRQFSNSRSEMNVSTLELGDSALYLCASSSDRQGINSGANVLTFGAGSRLTVL.

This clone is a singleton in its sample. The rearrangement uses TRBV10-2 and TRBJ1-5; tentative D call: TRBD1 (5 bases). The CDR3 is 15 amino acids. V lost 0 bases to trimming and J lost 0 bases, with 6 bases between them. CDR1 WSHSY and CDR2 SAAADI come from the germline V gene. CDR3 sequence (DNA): TGCGCCAGCAGTGAGTCGACAGATAGCAATCAGCCCCAGCATTTT. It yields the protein CASSESTDSNQPQHF.

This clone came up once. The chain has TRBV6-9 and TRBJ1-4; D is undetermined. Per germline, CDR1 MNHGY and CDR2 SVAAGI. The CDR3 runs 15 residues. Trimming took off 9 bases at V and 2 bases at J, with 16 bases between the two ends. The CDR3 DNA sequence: TGTGCCAGACGGGGAGGACGGTGCACTAATGAAAAACTGTTTTTT. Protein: CARRGGRCTNEKLFF.

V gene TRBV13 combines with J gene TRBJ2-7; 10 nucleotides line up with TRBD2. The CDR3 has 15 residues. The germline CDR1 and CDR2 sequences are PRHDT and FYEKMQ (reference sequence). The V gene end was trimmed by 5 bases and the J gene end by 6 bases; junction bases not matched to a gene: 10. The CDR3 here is CASSIPGLAPREQYF. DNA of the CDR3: TGTGCCAGCAGCATACCGGGACTAGCGCCACGCGAGCAGTACTTC. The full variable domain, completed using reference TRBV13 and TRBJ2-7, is AAGVIQSPRHLIKEKRETATLKCYPIPRHDTVYWYQQGPGQDPQFLISFYEKMQSDKGSIPDRFSAQQFSDYHSELNMSSLELGDSALYFCASSIPGLAPREQYFGPGTRLTVT.

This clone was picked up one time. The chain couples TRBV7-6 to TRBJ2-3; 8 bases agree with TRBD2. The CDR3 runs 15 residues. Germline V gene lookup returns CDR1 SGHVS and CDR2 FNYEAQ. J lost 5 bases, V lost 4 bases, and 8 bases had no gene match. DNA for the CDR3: TGTGCCAGCAGCTCCGGGGGGGAAGAGGGAGATACGCAGTATTTT. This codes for CASSSGGEEGDTQYF.

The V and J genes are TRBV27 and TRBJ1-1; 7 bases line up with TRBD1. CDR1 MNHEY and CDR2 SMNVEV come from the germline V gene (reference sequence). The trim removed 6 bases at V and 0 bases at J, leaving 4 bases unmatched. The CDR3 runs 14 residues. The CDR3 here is CASRSGQMNTEAFF. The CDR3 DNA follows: TGTGCCAGCAGATCGGGACAGATGAACACTGAAGCTTTCTTT.

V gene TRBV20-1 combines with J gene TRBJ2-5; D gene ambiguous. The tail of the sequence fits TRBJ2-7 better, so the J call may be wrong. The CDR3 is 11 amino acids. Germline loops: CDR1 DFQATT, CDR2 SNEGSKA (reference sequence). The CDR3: CSAKYRCEQYF. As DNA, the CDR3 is TGCAGTGCTAAGTATCGTTGCGAGCAGTACTTC.

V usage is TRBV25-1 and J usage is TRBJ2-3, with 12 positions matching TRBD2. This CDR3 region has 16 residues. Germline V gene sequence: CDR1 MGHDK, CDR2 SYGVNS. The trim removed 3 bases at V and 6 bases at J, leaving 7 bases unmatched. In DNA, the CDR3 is TGTGCCAGCAGTGATAGACTAGCGGGGGAAGCGGATACGCAGTATTTT. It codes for CASSDRLAGEADTQYF.

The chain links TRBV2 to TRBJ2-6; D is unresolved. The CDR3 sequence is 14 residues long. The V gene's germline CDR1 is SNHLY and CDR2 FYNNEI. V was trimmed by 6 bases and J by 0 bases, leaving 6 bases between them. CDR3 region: CASRAVSGANVLTF. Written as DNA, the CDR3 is TGTGCCAGCAGAGCCGTCTCTGGGGCCAACGTCCTGACTTTC.

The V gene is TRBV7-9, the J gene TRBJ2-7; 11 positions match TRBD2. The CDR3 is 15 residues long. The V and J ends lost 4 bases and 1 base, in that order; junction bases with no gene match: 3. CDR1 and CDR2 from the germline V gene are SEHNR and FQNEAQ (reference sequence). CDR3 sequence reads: CASSWGTSGSYEQYF. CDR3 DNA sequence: TGTGCCAGCAGCTGGGGGACTAGCGGTTCCTACGAGCAGTACTTC.

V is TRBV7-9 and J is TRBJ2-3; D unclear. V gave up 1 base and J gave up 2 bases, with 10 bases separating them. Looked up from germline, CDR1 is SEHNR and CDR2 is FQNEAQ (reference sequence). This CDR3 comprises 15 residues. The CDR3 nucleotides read TGTGCCAGCAGCTTAGGCACAGAATTCACAGATACGCAGTATTTT. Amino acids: CASSLGTEFTDTQYF.

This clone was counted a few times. The chain's CDR3 is CASSLSGTSFSGANVLTF. The CDR3 region has the DNA TGTGCCAGCAGCCTAAGCGGGACTTCCTTCTCTGGGGCCAACGTCCTGACTTTC. V usage is TRBV14 and J usage is TRBJ2-6; 7 nucleotides agree with TRBD2. Losses at the gene ends were 4 bases for V and 0 bases for J; bases not matched to a gene: 9. Germline loops: CDR1 SGHDN, CDR2 FVKESK. The CDR3 sequence is 18 residues long. Based on the CDR3 plus reference TRBV14 and TRBJ2-6, the full variable domain is EAGVTQFPSHSVIEKGQTVTLRCDPISGHDNLYWYRRVMGKEIKFLLHFVKESKQDESGMPNNRFLAERTGGTYSTLKVQPAELEDSGVYFCASSLSGTSFSGANVLTFGAGSRLTVL.

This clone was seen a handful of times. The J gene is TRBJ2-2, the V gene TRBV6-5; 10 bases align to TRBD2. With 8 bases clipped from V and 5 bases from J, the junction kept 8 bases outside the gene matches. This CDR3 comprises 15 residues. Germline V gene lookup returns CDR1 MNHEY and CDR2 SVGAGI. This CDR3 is CASQTLAGVTGELFF. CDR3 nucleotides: TGTGCCAGCCAGACCCTAGCGGGAGTAACCGGGGAGCTGTTTTTT.

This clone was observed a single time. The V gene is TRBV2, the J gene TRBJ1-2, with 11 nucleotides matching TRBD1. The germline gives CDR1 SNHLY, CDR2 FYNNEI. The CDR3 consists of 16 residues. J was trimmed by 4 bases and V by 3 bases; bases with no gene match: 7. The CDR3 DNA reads TGTGCCAGCAGTGAGAGAGGGGGACAGGGGGGCTATGGCTACACCTTC. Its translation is CASSERGGQGGYGYTF.

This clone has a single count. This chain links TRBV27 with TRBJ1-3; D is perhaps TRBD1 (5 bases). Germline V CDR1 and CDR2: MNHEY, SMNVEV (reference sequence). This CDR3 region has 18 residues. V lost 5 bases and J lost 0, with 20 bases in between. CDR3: CASSEMAQGSYSGNTIYF. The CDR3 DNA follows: TGTGCCAGCAGTGAAATGGCCCAGGGAAGCTACTCTGGAAACACCATATATTTT.

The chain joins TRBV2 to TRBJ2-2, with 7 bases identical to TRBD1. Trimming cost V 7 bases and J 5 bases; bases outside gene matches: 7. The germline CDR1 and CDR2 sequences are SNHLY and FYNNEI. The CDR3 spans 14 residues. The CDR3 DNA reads TGTGCCAGCAAAAGAGGGGGCTGGACCGGGGAGCTGTTTTTT. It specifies CASKRGGWTGELFF.

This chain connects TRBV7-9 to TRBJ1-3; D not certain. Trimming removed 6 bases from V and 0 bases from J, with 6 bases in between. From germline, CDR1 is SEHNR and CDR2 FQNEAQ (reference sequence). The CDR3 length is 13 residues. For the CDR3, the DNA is TGTGCCAGCAGAATCTCCTCTGGAAACACCATATATTTT. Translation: CASRISSGNTIYF.

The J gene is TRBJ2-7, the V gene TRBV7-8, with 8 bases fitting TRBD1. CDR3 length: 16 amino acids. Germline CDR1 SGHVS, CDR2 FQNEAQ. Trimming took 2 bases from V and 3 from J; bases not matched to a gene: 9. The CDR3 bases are TGTGCCAGCAGCTTACGTCCAAAACAGGGGGTCTACGAGCAGTACTTC. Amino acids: CASSLRPKQGVYEQYF.

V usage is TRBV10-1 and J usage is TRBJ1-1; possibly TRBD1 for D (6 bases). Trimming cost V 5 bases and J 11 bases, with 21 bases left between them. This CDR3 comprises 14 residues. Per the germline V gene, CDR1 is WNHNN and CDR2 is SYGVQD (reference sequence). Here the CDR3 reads CASSSQGTRRKAFF. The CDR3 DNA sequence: TGCGCCAGCAGTTCCCAGGGGACGAGGAGGAAGGCTTTCTTT.

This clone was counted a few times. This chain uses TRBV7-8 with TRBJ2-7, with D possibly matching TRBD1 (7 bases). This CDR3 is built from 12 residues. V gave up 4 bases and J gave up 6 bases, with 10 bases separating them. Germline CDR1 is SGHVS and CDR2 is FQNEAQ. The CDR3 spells CASSSQGGEQYF. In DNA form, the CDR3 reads TGTGCCAGCAGCTCCCAGGGGGGCGAGCAGTACTTC.

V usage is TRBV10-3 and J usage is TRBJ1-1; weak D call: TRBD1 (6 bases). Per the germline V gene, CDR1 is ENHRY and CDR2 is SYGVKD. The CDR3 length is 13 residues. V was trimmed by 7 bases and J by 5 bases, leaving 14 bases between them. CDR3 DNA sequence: TGTGCCATCACCATAAACAGGGATACTGAAGCTTTCTTT. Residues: CAITINRDTEAFF.

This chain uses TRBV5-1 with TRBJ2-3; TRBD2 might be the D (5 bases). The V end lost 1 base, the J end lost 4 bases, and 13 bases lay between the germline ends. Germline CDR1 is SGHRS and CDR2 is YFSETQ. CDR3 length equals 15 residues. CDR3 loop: CASSLIATEADTQYF. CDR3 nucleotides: TGCGCCAGCAGCTTGATAGCCACGGAGGCAGATACGCAGTATTTT. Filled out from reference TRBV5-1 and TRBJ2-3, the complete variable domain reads KAGVTQTPRYLIKTRGQQVTLSCSPISGHRSVSWYQQTPGQGLQFLFEYFSETQRNKGNFPGRFSGRQFSNSRSEMNVSTLELGDSALYLCASSLIATEADTQYFGPGTRLTVL.